This T cell receptor (beta chain) was sequenced in a study of blood T cell repertoires in COVID-19. On the study more broadly: Italy, Spain and the United States were the sources of the convalescent and acute COVID-19 samples. T cells, B-cell-depleted T cells, or PBMCs supplied cDNA or gDNA.

Followed longitudinally, the Seattle patients had been enrolled during active infection. Study processing details: Estimation of nucleated cell counts was performed using reference gene primer amplification. Produced via immunoSEQ multiplex PCR; TCRdb's table is partial and in-frame only. That table supplies the V and J calls and clone size; D and trimming were determined from the DNA. The profile shows some 40,000 clones, 85% to 95% of them singletons. The CDR3 is 15 residues long. Trimming at V came to 4 bases and at J to 5 bases, leaving 3 bases not matched to a gene. Per the germline V gene, CDR1 is MGHDK and CDR2 is SYGVNS.

This clonotype was sampled from a man aged 45-60 years with COVID-19, enrolled during active disease. V gene TRBV25-1 combines with J gene TRBJ2-7; the match to TRBD2 covers 15 bases. The sequencing input was peripheral blood. CDR3 nucleotides: TGTGCCAGCAGTGCGGGACTAGCGGGAGGCCACGAGCAGTACTTC. It translates to CASSAGLAGGHEQYF.